The rows below give T cell receptor beta chains drawn from one sample of a study of blood T cell repertoires in COVID-19. The assay was immunoSEQ multiplex PCR, and TCRdb's table has in-frame clones only and misses some. The sample carries 62,000 or so clones, around 80% recorded once. The specimen sequenced was PBMCs or T cells enriched from blood (not recorded which). The receptors derive from a woman between 35 and 50 years old with acute COVID-19. The CDR3 runs from the conserved cysteine through the conserved F or W. Fields, in order: J gene, V gene, clone size, D gene, CDR3 protein, CDR3 DNA. D genes are given only for firm matches. Clone sizes are given selectively: once, few, many, or a class where the clone is expanded.

J gene: TRBJ1-5
V gene: TRBV12-3/TRBV12-4
clone size: NA
D gene: NA
CDR3 protein: CASKIGSQPQHF
CDR3 DNA: TGTGCCAGCAAAATCGGTAGTCAGCCCCAGCATTTT

J gene: TRBJ2-3
V gene: TRBV6-2/TRBV6-3
clone size: NA
D gene: NA
CDR3 protein: CASSYSRDSPDTQYF
CDR3 DNA: TGTGCCAGCAGTTACTCTCGGGATAGCCCAGATACGCAGTATTTT

J gene: TRBJ2-7
V gene: TRBV3-1/TRBV3-2
clone size: few
D gene: NA
CDR3 protein: CASSRDSISYEQYF
CDR3 DNA: TGTGCCAGCAGCCGGGACTCAATCTCCTACGAGCAGTACTTC

J gene: TRBJ2-3
V gene: TRBV28
clone size: NA
D gene: TRBD1
CDR3 protein: CASRGGQGLTDTQYF
CDR3 DNA: TGTGCCAGCAGGGGGGGACAGGGCCTCACAGATACGCAGTATTTT

J gene: TRBJ1-2
V gene: TRBV19
clone size: NA
D gene: NA
CDR3 protein: CASSPGAHGYTF
CDR3 DNA: TGTGCCAGTAGTCCAGGGGCCCATGGCTACACCTTC

J gene: TRBJ2-7
V gene: TRBV5-1
clone size: NA
D gene: TRBD1
CDR3 protein: CASRTGTGGDEQYF
CDR3 DNA: TGCGCCAGCAGAACCGGGACAGGGGGCGACGAGCAGTACTTC

J gene: TRBJ1-1
V gene: TRBV12-3/TRBV12-4
clone size: NA
D gene: TRBD1
CDR3 protein: CATDRGRNTEAFF
CDR3 DNA: TGTGCCACAGACAGGGGTCGCAACACTGAAGCTTTCTTT

J gene: TRBJ2-5
V gene: TRBV11-2
clone size: NA
D gene: NA
CDR3 protein: CASSFGQSETQYF
CDR3 DNA: TGTGCCAGCAGCTTCGGACAGTCCGAGACCCAGTACTTC

J gene: TRBJ1-3
V gene: TRBV4-2
clone size: NA
D gene: TRBD1
CDR3 protein: CASSQDRGLLSGNTIYF
CDR3 DNA: TGTGCCAGCAGCCAAGACAGGGGGCTCCTCTCTGGAAACACCATATATTTT

J gene: TRBJ2-3
V gene: TRBV7-9
clone size: once
D gene: TRBD1
CDR3 protein: CASSPTGNTDTQYF
CDR3 DNA: TGTGCCAGCAGCCCGACAGGGAACACAGATACGCAGTATTTT

J gene: TRBJ1-1
V gene: TRBV28
clone size: NA
D gene: NA
CDR3 protein: CASSPRGNTEAFF
CDR3 DNA: TGTGCCAGCAGCCCCAGGGGAAACACTGAAGCTTTCTTT

J gene: TRBJ1-2
V gene: TRBV27
clone size: NA
D gene: NA
CDR3 protein: CASSLGPWSGYTF
CDR3 DNA: TGTGCCAGCAGTCTAGGCCCCTGGAGTGGCTACACCTTC

J gene: TRBJ2-1
V gene: TRBV7-2
clone size: NA
D gene: TRBD2
CDR3 protein: CASSVSGGGNEQFF
CDR3 DNA: TGTGCCAGCAGCGTAAGCGGGGGGGGGAATGAGCAGTTCTTC

J gene: TRBJ1-1
V gene: TRBV5-1
clone size: few
D gene: TRBD1
CDR3 protein: CASRQGVNTEAFF
CDR3 DNA: TGCGCCAGCCGACAGGGGGTGAACACTGAAGCTTTCTTT

J gene: TRBJ2-7
V gene: TRBV5-4
clone size: NA
D gene: NA
CDR3 protein: CASSLDATNGEQYF
CDR3 DNA: TGTGCCAGCAGCTTGGACGCAACTAATGGGGAGCAGTACTTC

J gene: TRBJ1-2
V gene: TRBV28
clone size: once
D gene: NA
CDR3 protein: CASSIAGLKGGGYTF
CDR3 DNA: TGTGCCAGCAGCATTGCAGGGTTGAAAGGCGGTGGCTACACCTTC

J gene: TRBJ2-1
V gene: TRBV18
clone size: NA
D gene: NA
CDR3 protein: CASSPRISSYNEQFF
CDR3 DNA: TGTGCCAGCTCACCGAGGATTTCCTCCTACAATGAGCAGTTCTTC

J gene: TRBJ1-2
V gene: TRBV10-3
clone size: NA
D gene: NA
CDR3 protein: CAISNRETSHGYTF
CDR3 DNA: TGTGCCATCAGTAACAGGGAAACCAGCCATGGCTACACCTTC

J gene: TRBJ1-5
V gene: TRBV21-1
clone size: NA
D gene: NA
CDR3 protein: CASSVPGQDIKPQHF
CDR3 DNA: TGTGCCAGCAGCGTCCCGGGACAGGATATCAAGCCCCAGCATTTT

J gene: TRBJ1-6
V gene: TRBV3-1/TRBV3-2
clone size: NA
D gene: NA
CDR3 protein: CASSLEGSGSPLHF
CDR3 DNA: TGTGCCAGCAGCCTCGAGGGCTCCGGGTCACCCCTCCACTTT

J gene: TRBJ2-1
V gene: TRBV29-1
clone size: few
D gene: TRBD1
CDR3 protein: CSVLGAGGWANEQFF
CDR3 DNA: TGCAGCGTTCTCGGTGCAGGGGGCTGGGCCAATGAGCAGTTCTTC